This is a list of T cell receptor beta chains from one sample in a study of T cell repertoires in cytomegalovirus infection. TCRdb itself ran the reads through MiXCR, one entry per CDR3 protein. The sample consists of 100,000 to 120,000 distinct CDR3 sequences, around 30% of them appearing once. Their antigen targets remain unknown. The sample consisted of CD8+ T cells from cultured PBMCs, taken from culture after CMV antigen stimulation. The receptors come from a human donor in good health (CMV status not recorded). Some clones in this sample may be carry-over from other donors' samples. The CDR3 runs from the conserved cysteine through the conserved F or W. D genes are given only for firm matches. The listing skips clone size in some rows; elsewhere it reads once, few, many or a size class.

J gene	D gene	V gene	clone size	CDR3 protein	CDR3 DNA
TRBJ1-1	.	TRBV6-2/TRBV6-3	few	CASTEVVFRGPHRNTEAFF	TGTGCCAGCACTGAAGTAGTATTCAGGGGCCCTCACCGGAACACTGAAGCTTTCTTT
TRBJ1-1	TRBD1	TRBV10-3	few	CASTAAGQGTTEAFF	TGTGCCAGTACTGCGGCGGGACAGGGTACCACTGAAGCTTTCTTT
TRBJ2-7	TRBD1	TRBV15	.	CATSRPGQASYEQYF	TGTGCCACCAGCAGGCCGGGACAGGCCTCCTACGAGCAGTACTTC
TRBJ1-5	.	TRBV2	.	CASSRGYNQPQHF	TGTGCCAGTTCCCGGGGCTACAATCAGCCCCAGCATTTT
TRBJ1-1	.	TRBV20-1	.	CSASWRVNTEAFF	TGCAGTGCTAGCTGGCGAGTGAACACTGAAGCTTTCTTT
TRBJ2-7	.	TRBV5-1	.	CASSLAPGTYEQYF	TGCGCCAGCAGCTTGGCGCCCGGGACCTACGAGCAGTACTTC
TRBJ2-7	TRBD1	TRBV15	.	CATSSGTGNEQYF	TGTGCCACCAGCTCCGGGACAGGGAACGAGCAGTACTTC
TRBJ1-6	.	TRBV6-5	.	CASSFGERNPLHF	TGTGCCAGCAGTTTCGGTGAGAGGAATCCCCTCCACTTT
TRBJ2-3	TRBD2	TRBV7-6	many	CASSLRVAGLPTDTQYF	TGTGCCAGCAGCCTCCGGGTAGCGGGGCTCCCCACAGATACGCAGTATTTT
TRBJ2-3	.	TRBV7-6	few	CASSPGGTDTQYF	TGTGCCAGCAGCCCCGGTGGCACAGATACGCAGTATTTT
TRBJ1-1	TRBD1	TRBV6-5	few	CASSGPGQGAPVNTEAFF	TGTGCCAGCAGTGGACCGGGACAGGGGGCCCCGGTCAACACTGAAGCTTTCTTT
TRBJ2-1	TRBD2	TRBV20-1	many	CSARVLAGSSYNEQFF	TGCAGTGCTAGAGTCTTAGCGGGGAGCTCCTACAATGAGCAGTTCTTC
TRBJ2-1	.	TRBV27	few	CASSYKIVPGNEQFF	TGTGCCAGCAGCTATAAAATAGTACCCGGCAATGAGCAGTTCTTC
TRBJ2-1	.	TRBV14	.	CASRDASGSYNEQFF	TGTGCCAGCAGGGACGCTTCAGGGTCCTACAATGAGCAGTTCTTC
TRBJ2-7	TRBD2	TRBV7-2	.	CASSLELAGGQNEQYF	TGTGCCAGCAGCTTAGAACTAGCGGGGGGGCAGAACGAGCAGTACTTC
TRBJ2-7	.	TRBV6-5	few	CASSIPGRGSYEQYF	TGTGCCAGCAGTATTCCGGGGCGCGGTTCCTACGAGCAGTACTTC
TRBJ2-1	.	TRBV11-3	once	CASSLEPPGQSEQSF	TGTGCCAGCAGCTTAGAGCCCCCTGGACAGAGTGAGCAGTCCTTC
TRBJ1-2	.	TRBV7-2	few	CASSLVGTDYGYTF	TGTGCCAGCAGCTTAGTAGGGACCGACTATGGCTACACCTTC
TRBJ2-1	.	TRBV4-1	.	CASSQDWQEYNEQFF	TGCGCCAGCAGCCAAGATTGGCAGGAATACAATGAGCAGTTCTTC
TRBJ2-5	.	TRBV7-7	.	CASSRGPGNQETQYF	TGTGCTAGCAGCAGAGGCCCAGGGAACCAAGAGACCCAGTACTTC
TRBJ1-1	.	TRBV7-9	.	CASSLIEVRAGRTEAFF	TGTGCCAGCAGCTTAATTGAAGTCAGGGCGGGAAGAACTGAAGCTTTCTTT
TRBJ2-3	.	TRBV5-4	.	CASSPGRGDTDTQYF	TGTGCCAGCAGCCCAGGGCGGGGAGACACAGATACGCAGTATTTT
TRBJ2-1	.	TRBV6-2/TRBV6-3	.	CASSYSGSYNEQFF	TGTGCCAGCAGTTACTCTGGCTCCTACAATGAGCAGTTCTTC
TRBJ2-7	TRBD1	TRBV15	.	CATSGSTGINWEQYF	TGTGCCACCAGCGGATCGACAGGGATAAACTGGGAGCAGTACTTC
TRBJ2-2	.	TRBV29-1	.	CSALDPGENTGELFF	TGCAGCGCCTTGGACCCTGGGGAGAACACCGGGGAGCTGTTTTTT
TRBJ2-2	.	TRBV24-1	.	CAVIGISGELFF	TGTGCCGTCATCGGAATTTCCGGGGAGCTGTTTTTT
TRBJ1-1	.	TRBV4-1	.	CASRISLTTEAFF	TGCGCCAGCAGGATCTCCCTTACCACCGAAGCTTTCTTT
TRBJ2-1	TRBD1	TRBV19	.	CASSIVQGVNEQFF	TGTGCCAGTAGTATCGTCCAGGGGGTAAATGAGCAGTTCTTC
TRBJ2-2	TRBD1	TRBV5-1	.	CASSLGAGQVPSWNTGELFF	TGCGCCAGCAGCTTGGGGGCGGGACAGGTCCCCTCCTGGAACACCGGGGAGCTGTTTTTT
TRBJ2-7	.	TRBV10-3	.	CAISESDMTYEQYF	TGTGCCATCAGTGAGTCGGACATGACCTACGAGCAGTACTTC
TRBJ1-1	.	TRBV9	.	CASSVGGDWTEAFF	TGTGCCAGCAGCGTAGGCGGCGATTGGACTGAAGCTTTCTTT
TRBJ2-5	.	TRBV24-1	.	CATSDPGWETQYF	TGTGCCACCAGTGACCCAGGGTGGGAGACCCAGTACTTC
TRBJ1-1	.	TRBV19	.	CASSILTGNTEAFF	TGTGCCAGTAGTATTTTAACCGGGAACACTGAAGCTTTCTTT
TRBJ2-3	TRBD2	TRBV20-1	.	CGSWGGTDTQYF	TGCGGCAGCTGGGGAGGGACAGATACGCAGTATTTT
TRBJ2-2	.	TRBV5-1	.	CASSPQQGTRGELFF	TGCGCCAGCAGTCCCCAACAGGGAACCCGCGGGGAGCTGTTTTTT
TRBJ2-1	.	TRBV6-2/TRBV6-3	.	CASSYSRHRTDNEQFF	TGTGCCAGCAGTTACTCGCGGCACCGAACTGACAATGAGCAGTTCTTC
TRBJ1-5	.	TRBV28	.	CASRHDTVVNQPQHF	TGTGCCAGCCGTCATGATACAGTCGTCAATCAGCCCCAGCATTTT
TRBJ2-5	TRBD1	TRBV11-1	few	CASSLDSGQVETQYF	TGTGCCAGCAGCTTAGATTCGGGACAGGTAGAGACCCAGTACTTC
TRBJ2-1	TRBD2	TRBV20-1	.	CSAREAGGTLDEQFF	TGCAGTGCTAGAGAAGCGGGGGGAACTCTCGATGAGCAGTTCTTC
TRBJ1-5	TRBD1	TRBV28	few	CASSWDRGSNQPQHF	TGTGCCAGCAGTTGGGACAGGGGCAGCAATCAGCCCCAGCATTTT
TRBJ1-2	.	TRBV7-9	few	CASSLAWSYKEGYTF	TGTGCCAGCAGCTTAGCCTGGAGCTATAAGGAGGGCTACACCTTC
TRBJ2-5	.	TRBV12-3/TRBV12-4	.	CASSLYPTDQETQYF	TGTGCCAGCAGTTTATATCCAACGGACCAAGAGACCCAGTACTTC
TRBJ2-1	.	TRBV15	once	CATSVDRFYNEQFF	TGTGCCACCAGCGTTGACAGGTTTTACAATGAGCAGTTCTTC
TRBJ2-2	TRBD1	TRBV12-3/TRBV12-4	few	CASRGQGSGELFF	TGTGCCAGCAGGGGACAGGGTTCGGGGGAGCTGTTTTTT
TRBJ2-5	.	TRBV7-8	.	CASSWGEGGFQETQYF	TGTGCCAGCAGCTGGGGGGAAGGGGGGTTTCAAGAGACCCAGTACTTC
TRBJ2-3	TRBD2	TRBV11-3	.	CASSPRGERGGTDTQYF	TGTGCCAGCAGCCCCCGCGGTGAGCGGGGGGGCACAGATACGCAGTATTTT
TRBJ2-2	TRBD1	TRBV6-1	many	CASSNQGDTGELFF	TGTGCCAGCAGTAATCAGGGGGACACCGGGGAGCTGTTTTTT
TRBJ2-1	TRBD1	TRBV5-1	.	CASSLGQGLGDEQFF	TGCGCCAGCAGCTTGGGACAGGGTCTAGGCGATGAGCAGTTCTTC
TRBJ2-1	TRBD1	TRBV9	.	CASSVAGTGWVNEQFF	TGTGCCAGCAGCGTAGCTGGGACAGGGTGGGTCAATGAGCAGTTCTTC
TRBJ2-1	.	TRBV7-3	.	CASSLTDLPYNEQFF	TGTGCCAGCAGCTTAACAGATTTGCCCTACAATGAGCAGTTCTTC
TRBJ2-7	.	TRBV20-1	.	CSARGVHLPYYEQYF	TGCAGTGCTAGAGGAGTACACCTCCCGTACTACGAGCAGTACTTC
TRBJ1-5	TRBD1	TRBV20-1	many	CSALRTGAFQPQHF	TGCAGTGCTTTACGGACAGGGGCATTTCAGCCCCAGCATTTT
TRBJ1-5	TRBD1	TRBV4-1	.	CASSQVQGVNQPQHF	TGCGCCAGCAGCCAGGTACAGGGGGTCAATCAGCCCCAGCATTTT
TRBJ2-1	.	TRBV7-6	few	CASSLEVWDEQFF	TGTGCCAGCAGCTTAGAAGTGTGGGATGAGCAGTTCTTC
TRBJ2-1	TRBD1	TRBV19	.	CASSMWTGRILSYNEQFF	TGTGCCAGTAGTATGTGGACAGGCCGAATCCTCTCCTACAATGAGCAGTTCTTC
TRBJ2-5	TRBD2	TRBV5-8	few	CASSFGGGQETQYF	TGTGCCAGCAGCTTTGGGGGAGGGCAAGAGACCCAGTACTTC
TRBJ1-1	TRBD1	TRBV7-9	.	CASSGDRGRGLLNTEAFF	TGTGCCAGCAGCGGAGACAGGGGGCGAGGTTTATTGAACACTGAAGCTTTCTTT
TRBJ1-1	.	TRBV12-3/TRBV12-4	many	CASSFTVNTEAFF	TGTGCCAGCAGTTTTACCGTGAACACTGAAGCTTTCTTT